This T cell receptor beta chain originates from a study of CD8 T cells in ankylosing spondylitis. Whole-study results and caveats: A TCR beta motif of under ten highly homologous variants appeared characteristic of ankylosing spondylitis blood. Researchers reportedly found disease-linked clones significantly enriched in matched ankylosing spondylitis synovial fluid.

This clonotype has at least ten counts. Its antigen remains unknown. 5'-RACE, quantitative and with molecular barcodes, yielded the TCR beta libraries. TCRdb reprocessed the 5' RACE reads via MiXCR and lists one record per CDR3 protein. The profile covers about 400,000 distinct CDR3 sequences, with 20% appearing a single time and around 14% taken by the ten largest. The germline V and J ends were trimmed by 0 bases and 4 bases, with 8 bases remaining between them. This CDR3 is built from 14 residues. Germline V gives CDR1 MGHDK, CDR2 SYGVNS. The V gene is TRBV25-1, the J gene TRBJ2-3; D is unresolved. This sequence was found in a male donor with ankylosing spondylitis or in good health (not recorded which). Input material: blood, either unsorted or a sorted T cell fraction (not recorded which). Written as DNA, the CDR3 is TGTGCCAGCAGTGAATATGGTCGGGCAGATACGCAGTATTTT. Translating gives CASSEYGRADTQYF.